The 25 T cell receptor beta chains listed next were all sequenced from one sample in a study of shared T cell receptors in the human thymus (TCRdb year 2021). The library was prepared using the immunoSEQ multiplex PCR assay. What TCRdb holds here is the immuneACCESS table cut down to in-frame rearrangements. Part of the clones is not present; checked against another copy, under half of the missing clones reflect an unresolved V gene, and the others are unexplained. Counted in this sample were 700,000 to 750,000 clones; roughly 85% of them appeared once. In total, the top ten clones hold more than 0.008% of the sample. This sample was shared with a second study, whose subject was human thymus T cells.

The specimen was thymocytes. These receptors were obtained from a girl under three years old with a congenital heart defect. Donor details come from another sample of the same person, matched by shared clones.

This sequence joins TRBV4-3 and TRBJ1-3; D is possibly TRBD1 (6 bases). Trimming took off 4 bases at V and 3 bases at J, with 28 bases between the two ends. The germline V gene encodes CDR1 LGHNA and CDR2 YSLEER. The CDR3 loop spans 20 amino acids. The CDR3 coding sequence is TGCGCCAGCAGCCCCGATTCACACAGGGTGGTCCAAACATATGGAAACACCATATATTTT. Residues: CASSPDSHRVVQTYGNTIYF.

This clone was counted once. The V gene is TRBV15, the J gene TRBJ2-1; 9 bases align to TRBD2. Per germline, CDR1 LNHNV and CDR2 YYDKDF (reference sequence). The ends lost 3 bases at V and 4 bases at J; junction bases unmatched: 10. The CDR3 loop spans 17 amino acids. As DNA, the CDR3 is TGTGCCACCAGCAGGATCAAGCGGGGGGCAAATTACAATGAGCAGTTCTTC. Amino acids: CATSRIKRGANYNEQFF.

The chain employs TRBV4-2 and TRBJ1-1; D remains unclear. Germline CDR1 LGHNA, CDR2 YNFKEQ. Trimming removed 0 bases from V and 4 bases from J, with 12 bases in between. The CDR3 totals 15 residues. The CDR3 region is CASSQDPGLATEAFF. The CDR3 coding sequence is TGTGCCAGCAGCCAAGATCCGGGGTTGGCCACTGAAGCTTTCTTT.

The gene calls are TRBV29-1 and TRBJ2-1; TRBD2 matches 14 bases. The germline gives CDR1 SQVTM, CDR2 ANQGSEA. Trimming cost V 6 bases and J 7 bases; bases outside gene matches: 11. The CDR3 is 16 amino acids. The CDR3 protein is CSVTGTSGGTGNEQFF. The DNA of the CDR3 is TGCAGCGTCACCGGGACTAGCGGGGGCACGGGGAATGAGCAGTTCTTC.

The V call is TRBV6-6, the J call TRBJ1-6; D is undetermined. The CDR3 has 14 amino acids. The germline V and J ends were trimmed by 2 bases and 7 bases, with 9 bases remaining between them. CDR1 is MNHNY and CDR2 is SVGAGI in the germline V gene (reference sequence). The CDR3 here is CASSYGQTNSPLHF. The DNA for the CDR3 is TGTGCCAGCAGTTACGGGCAGACGAATTCACCCCTCCACTTT.

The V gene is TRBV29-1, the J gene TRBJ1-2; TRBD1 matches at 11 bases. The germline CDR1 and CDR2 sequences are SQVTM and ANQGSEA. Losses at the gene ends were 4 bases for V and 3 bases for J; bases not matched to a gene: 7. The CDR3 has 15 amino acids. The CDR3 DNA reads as TGCAGCGTTGGCGGACAGGGGGCGCAGGACTATGGCTACACCTTC. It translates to CSVGGQGAQDYGYTF.

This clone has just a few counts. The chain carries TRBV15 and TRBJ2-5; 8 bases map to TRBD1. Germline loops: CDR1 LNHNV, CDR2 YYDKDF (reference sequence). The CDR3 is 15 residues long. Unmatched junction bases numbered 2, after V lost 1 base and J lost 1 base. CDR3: CATSRAGTGQETQYF. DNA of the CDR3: TGTGCCACCAGCAGAGCCGGGACAGGCCAAGAGACCCAGTACTTC.

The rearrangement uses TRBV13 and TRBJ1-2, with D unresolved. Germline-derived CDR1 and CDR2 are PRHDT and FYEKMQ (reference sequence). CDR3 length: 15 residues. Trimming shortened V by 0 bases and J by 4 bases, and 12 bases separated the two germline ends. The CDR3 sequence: CASSLGAGGFYGYTF. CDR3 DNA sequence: TGTGCCAGCAGCTTAGGGGCAGGAGGATTCTATGGCTACACCTTC.

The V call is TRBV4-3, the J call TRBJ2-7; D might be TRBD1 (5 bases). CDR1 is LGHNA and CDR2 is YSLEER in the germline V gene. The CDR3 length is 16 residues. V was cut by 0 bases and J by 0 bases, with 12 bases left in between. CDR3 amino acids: CASSQETDRSSYEQYF. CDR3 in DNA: TGCGCCAGCAGCCAAGAGACAGATCGGAGCTCCTACGAGCAGTACTTC.

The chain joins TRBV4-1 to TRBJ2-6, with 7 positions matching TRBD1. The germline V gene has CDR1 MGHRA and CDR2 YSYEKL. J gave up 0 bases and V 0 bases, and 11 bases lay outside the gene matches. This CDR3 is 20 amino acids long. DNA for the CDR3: TGCGCCAGCAGCCAAGAAAGAGTTCGGGGACAGCACTCTGGGGCCAACGTCCTGACTTTC. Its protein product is CASSQERVRGQHSGANVLTF.

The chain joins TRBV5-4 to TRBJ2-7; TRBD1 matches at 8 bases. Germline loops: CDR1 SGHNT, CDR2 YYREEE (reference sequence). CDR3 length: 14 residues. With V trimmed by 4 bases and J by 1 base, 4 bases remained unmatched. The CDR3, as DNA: TGTGCCAGCAGCGAGGACAGGGTGTCCTACGAGCAGTACTTC. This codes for CASSEDRVSYEQYF.

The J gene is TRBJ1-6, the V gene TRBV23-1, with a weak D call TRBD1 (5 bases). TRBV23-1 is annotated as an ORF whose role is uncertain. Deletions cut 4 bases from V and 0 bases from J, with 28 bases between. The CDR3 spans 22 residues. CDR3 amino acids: CASSRVGTKRMFGSSYNSPLHF. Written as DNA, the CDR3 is TGCGCCAGCAGTCGGGTAGGGACTAAAAGGATGTTCGGGAGCTCCTATAATTCACCCCTCCACTTT.

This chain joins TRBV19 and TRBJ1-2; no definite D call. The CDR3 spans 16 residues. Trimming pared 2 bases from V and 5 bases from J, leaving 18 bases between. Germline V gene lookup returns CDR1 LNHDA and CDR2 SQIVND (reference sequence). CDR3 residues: CASSIRAPRGGYGYTF. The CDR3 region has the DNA TGTGCCAGTAGTATAAGAGCCCCCCGGGGTGGGTATGGCTACACCTTC.

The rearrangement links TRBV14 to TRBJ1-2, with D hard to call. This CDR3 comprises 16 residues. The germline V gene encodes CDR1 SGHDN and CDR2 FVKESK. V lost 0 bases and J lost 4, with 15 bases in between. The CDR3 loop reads CASSQESQSRIYGYTF. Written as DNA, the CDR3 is TGTGCCAGCAGCCAAGAGTCGCAGTCCAGAATCTATGGCTACACCTTC.

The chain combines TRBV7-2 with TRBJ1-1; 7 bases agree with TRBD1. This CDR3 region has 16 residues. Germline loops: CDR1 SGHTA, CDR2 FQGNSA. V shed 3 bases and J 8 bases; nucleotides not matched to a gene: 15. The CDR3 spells CASSLRQGRPSAEAFF. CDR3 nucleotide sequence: TGTGCCAGCAGCTTGAGACAGGGTCGACCTTCCGCGGAAGCTTTCTTT.

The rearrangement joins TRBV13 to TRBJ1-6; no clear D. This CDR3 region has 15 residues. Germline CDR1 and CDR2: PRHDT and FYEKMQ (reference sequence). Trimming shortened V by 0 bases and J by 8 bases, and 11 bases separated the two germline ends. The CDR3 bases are TGTGCCAGCAGCTTAGGCGCTGGGCACTATTCACCCCTCCACTTT. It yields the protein CASSLGAGHYSPLHF.

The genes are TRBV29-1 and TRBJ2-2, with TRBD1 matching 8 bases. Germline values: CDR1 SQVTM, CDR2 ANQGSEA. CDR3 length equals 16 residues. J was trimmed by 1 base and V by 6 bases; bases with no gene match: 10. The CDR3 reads CSVVWTGTRNTGELFF. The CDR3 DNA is TGCAGCGTGGTTTGGACAGGGACCCGGAACACCGGGGAGCTGTTTTTT.

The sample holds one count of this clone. The CDR3 is CASSPGLGTGGYEQYF. Written as DNA, the CDR3 is TGTGCCAGCAGCCCAGGGCTCGGGACAGGGGGGTACGAGCAGTACTTC. The chain couples TRBV7-9 to TRBJ2-7, with 11 nucleotides matching TRBD1. CDR3 length equals 16 residues. After removal of 5 bases from V and 4 bases from J, the junction contained 10 bases not matched to a gene. The V gene's germline CDR1 is SEHNR and CDR2 FQNEAQ (reference sequence).

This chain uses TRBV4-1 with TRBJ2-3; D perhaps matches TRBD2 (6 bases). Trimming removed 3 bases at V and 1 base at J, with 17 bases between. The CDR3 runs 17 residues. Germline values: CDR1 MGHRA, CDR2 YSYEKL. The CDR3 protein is CASSQVRELAGTDTQYF. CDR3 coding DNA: TGCGCCAGCAGCCAGGTCCGGGAACTAGCTGGCACAGATACGCAGTATTTT.

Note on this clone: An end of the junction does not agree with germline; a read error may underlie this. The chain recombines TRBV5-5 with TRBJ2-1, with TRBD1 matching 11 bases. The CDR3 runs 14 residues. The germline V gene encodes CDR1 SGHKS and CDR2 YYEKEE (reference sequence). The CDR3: CASSARDRGTPRVF. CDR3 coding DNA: TGTGCCAGCAGCGCGCGGGACAGGGGGACCCCGCGGGTCTTC.

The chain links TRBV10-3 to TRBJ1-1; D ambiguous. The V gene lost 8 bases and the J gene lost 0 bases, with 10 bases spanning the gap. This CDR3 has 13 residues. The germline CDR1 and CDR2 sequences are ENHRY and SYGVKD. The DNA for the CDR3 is TGTGCCATCGGGGAGAGAATGAACACTGAAGCTTTCTTT. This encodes CAIGERMNTEAFF.

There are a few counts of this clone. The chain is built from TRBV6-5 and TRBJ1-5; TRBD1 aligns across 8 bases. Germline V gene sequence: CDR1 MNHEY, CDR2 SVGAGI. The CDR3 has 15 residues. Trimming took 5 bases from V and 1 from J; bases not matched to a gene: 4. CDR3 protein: CASSRDRGSNQPQHF. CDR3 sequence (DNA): TGTGCCAGCAGTAGAGACAGGGGCAGCAATCAGCCCCAGCATTTT.

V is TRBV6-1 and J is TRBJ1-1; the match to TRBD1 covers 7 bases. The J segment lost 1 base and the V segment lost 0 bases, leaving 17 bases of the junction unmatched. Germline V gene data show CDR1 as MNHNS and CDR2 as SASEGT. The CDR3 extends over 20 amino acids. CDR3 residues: CASSEAMERFTGAENTEAFF. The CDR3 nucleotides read TGTGCCAGCAGTGAAGCGATGGAAAGGTTTACAGGGGCCGAGAACACTGAAGCTTTCTTT.

The CDR3 spells CASSLDRGSSYEQYF. The CDR3, as DNA: TGTGCCAGCAGCTTAGACAGGGGGTCATCCTACGAGCAGTACTTC. This rearrangement joins TRBV11-1 to TRBJ2-7; 8 bases match TRBD1. Per the germline V gene, CDR1 is SGHAT and CDR2 is FQDESV (reference sequence). The CDR3 runs 15 residues. V was pared by 1 base and J by 1 base, with 3 bases of the junction left unmatched.

DNA for the CDR3: TGTGCCAGCTGGAGGAGGGGTAACTACGAGCAGTACTTC. It yields the protein CASWRRGNYEQYF. The chain combines TRBV2 with TRBJ2-7; the D gene is possibly TRBD2 (6 bases). The ends were cut back, 8 bases at V and 3 bases at J, with 14 bases in the middle. This CDR3 comprises 13 residues. From germline, CDR1 is SNHLY and CDR2 FYNNEI.